Below are 32 T cell receptor beta chains sequenced from a single sample in a study of radiation and T cells in renal cell carcinoma. Time point of the sample: baseline pretreatment blood. Treatment: 15 Gy SBRT to primary tumor, nephrectomy 4 weeks later. Only in-frame clones appear in the TCRdb table, and some are missing; sequencing was by immunoSEQ multiplex PCR. The sample yields about 22,000 clones, 70% to 80% seen once. The sample here was blood, taken from a patient whose treatment included radiotherapy and nephrectomy. The receptors here all came from a man between 60 and 70 years old with renal cell carcinoma.

This chain joins TRBV6-5 and TRBJ1-5, with D unclear. With 5 bases removed from V and 2 bases from J, the gap between germline ends came to 13 bases. Germline CDR1 is MNHEY and CDR2 is SVGAGI. The CDR3 runs 15 residues. The CDR3 DNA reads as TGTGCCAGCAGTATGTTTAGGGAGGGCAATCAGCCCCAGCATTTT. Translated, it gives CASSMFREGNQPQHF.

The CDR3 is CASSLPGANVLTF. CDR3 bases: TGTGCCAGCAGCTTGCCAGGGGCCAACGTCCTGACTTTC. The chain employs TRBV5-6 and TRBJ2-6, with no clear D. This CDR3 comprises 13 residues. Germline values: CDR1 SGHDT, CDR2 YYEEEE. The V gene lost 1 base and the J gene lost 4 bases, with 3 bases spanning the gap.

V gene TRBV6-5 combines with J gene TRBJ2-3; possible D gene TRBD2, 5 bases. Trimming left V 2 bases short and J 4 bases short, with 13 bases between. CDR1 MNHEY and CDR2 SVGAGI come from the germline V gene. This CDR3 spans 15 amino acids. This CDR3 reads CASSYASRGADTQYF. CDR3 bases: TGTGCCAGCAGTTACGCGAGTCGGGGAGCAGATACGCAGTATTTT.

The count of this clone is one. V usage is TRBV6-5 and J usage is TRBJ1-5; D is perhaps TRBD1 (5 bases). Trimming took off 0 bases at V and 15 bases at J, with 12 bases between the two ends. The CDR3 runs to 12 residues. Germline lookup yields CDR1 MNHEY and CDR2 SVGAGI. The CDR3 protein is CASSYSSQVWHF. The CDR3 DNA reads TGTGCCAGCAGTTACTCATCACAGGTGTGGCATTTT.

The V call is TRBV27, the J call TRBJ2-5; maybe TRBD2 (5 bases). Germline CDR1 MNHEY, CDR2 SMNVEV (reference sequence). This CDR3 spans 15 amino acids. V lost 4 bases, J lost 2 bases, and 14 bases lay in between. CDR3 sequence reads: CASSSLKRVQETQYF. CDR3 DNA sequence: TGTGCCAGCAGTTCTCTAAAGAGGGTACAAGAGACCCAGTACTTC.

The chain joins TRBV28 to TRBJ2-3; the match to TRBD2 covers 8 bases. This CDR3 contains 15 residues. V was clipped by 2 bases and J by 5 bases; unmatched bases: 6. CDR1 MDHEN and CDR2 SYDVKM come from the germline V gene. The CDR3 region is CASSLGGLAGDTQYF. The CDR3 DNA reads TGTGCCAGCAGTTTAGGGGGCCTAGCGGGAGATACGCAGTATTTT.

This chain joins TRBV6-5 and TRBJ1-2, with D tentatively TRBD1 (5 bases). The CDR3 covers 15 residues. With 1 base removed from V and 5 bases from J, the gap between germline ends came to 14 bases. The germline CDR1 and CDR2 sequences are MNHEY and SVGAGI. The DNA of the CDR3 is TGTGCCAGCAGTTACTGGCGGGGCTCATGGTATGGCTACACCTTC. Protein: CASSYWRGSWYGYTF.

The chain employs TRBV27 and TRBJ1-1, with 8 bases lining up with TRBD1. The CDR3 runs to 16 residues. Germline V gives CDR1 MNHEY, CDR2 SMNVEV (reference sequence). Losses at the gene ends were 0 bases for V and 1 base for J; bases not matched to a gene: 4. The CDR3 region is CASSLSADRENTEAFF. The DNA of the CDR3 is TGTGCCAGCAGTTTATCGGCGGACAGGGAGAACACTGAAGCTTTCTTT.

The chain carries TRBV18 and TRBJ2-7; 11 nucleotides line up with TRBD1. The CDR3 spans 16 residues. V dropped 3 bases and J dropped 6; count of bases not matched to a gene: 10. Looked up from germline, CDR1 is KGHSH and CDR2 is LQKENI. The CDR3 DNA sequence: TGTGCCAGCTCACCGCCGGGGACAGGGGGGGGTGCCGAGCAGTACTTC. Protein: CASSPPGTGGGAEQYF.

The chain combines TRBV6-1 with TRBJ1-5; a weak D match, TRBD1 (5 bases). Trimming pared 2 bases from V and 3 bases from J, leaving 11 bases between. The germline V gene encodes CDR1 MNHNS and CDR2 SASEGT. The CDR3 contains 15 residues. CDR3 amino acids: CASSEHGAPNQPQHF. Here the CDR3 DNA reads TGTGCCAGCAGTGAACACGGGGCGCCCAATCAGCCCCAGCATTTT.

The chain is built from TRBV19 and TRBJ1-2; the match to TRBD1 covers 7 bases. CDR3 length: 16 amino acids. Trimming cost V 5 bases and J 0 bases; bases outside gene matches: 9. Germline V gene lookup returns CDR1 LNHDA and CDR2 SQIVND (reference sequence). Here the CDR3 reads CASSAYLTGSNYGYTF. The CDR3 DNA follows: TGTGCCAGTAGTGCTTACTTGACAGGGTCTAACTATGGCTACACCTTC.

The chain recombines TRBV18 with TRBJ1-1; TRBD1 might be the D (6 bases). V lost 6 bases and J 5 bases, leaving 16 bases between the germline ends. This CDR3 has 14 residues. The V gene's germline CDR1 is KGHSH and CDR2 LQKENI. The CDR3 protein is CASSLTAGATEAFF. The CDR3 nucleotides read TGTGCCAGCTCGCTAACTGCGGGGGCGACTGAAGCTTTCTTT.

This clone came up a few times. This rearrangement joins TRBV6-5 to TRBJ2-1; TRBD2 agrees at 13 bases. Germline CDR1 MNHEY, CDR2 SVGAGI. After removal of 0 bases from V and 7 bases from J, the junction contained 3 bases not matched to a gene. The CDR3 extends over 16 amino acids. CDR3 DNA sequence: TGTGCCAGCAGTTACTCTGGACTAGCGGGAGCAAATGAGCAGTTCTTC. Residues: CASSYSGLAGANEQFF.

The chain combines TRBV5-6 with TRBJ2-7; 10 positions agree with TRBD2. V lost 2 bases to trimming and J lost 2 bases; unmatched junction nucleotides: 4. Germline CDR1 is SGHDT and CDR2 is YYEEEE. This CDR3 region has 15 residues. The DNA of the CDR3 is TGTGCCAGCAGCTTCGATCTAGCGGGAGCCTACGAGCAGTACTTC. Amino acids: CASSFDLAGAYEQYF.

The gene calls are TRBV25-1 and TRBJ2-1; no clear D. The CDR3 loop spans 16 amino acids. Germline V gene lookup returns CDR1 MGHDK and CDR2 SYGVNS. V gave up 1 base and J gave up 0 bases, with 10 bases separating them. The CDR3 sequence is CASSESNGRSYNEQFF. The CDR3 region has the DNA TGTGCCAGCAGTGAATCTAACGGTCGCTCCTACAATGAGCAGTTCTTC.

The rearrangement links TRBV9 to TRBJ2-7; no clear D. The CDR3 has 11 amino acids. Trimming took off 2 bases at V and 7 bases at J, with 7 bases between the two ends. Germline V gene lookup returns CDR1 SGDLS and CDR2 YYNGEE. This chain's CDR3 is CASSVWAEQYF. The CDR3 DNA reads TGTGCCAGCAGCGTCTGGGCAGAGCAGTACTTC.

This clone was observed a few times. The chain uses TRBV1 and TRBJ2-7; the D call in the table, TRBD1, was not verified against the DNA. TRBV1 is a pseudogene locus. This CDR3 is 15 amino acids long. CDR3 loop: CTSTPYAGQHYEQYF. The CDR3 region has the DNA TGCACCAGCACCCCTTACGCTGGACAGCACTACGAGCAGTACTTC.

The chain has TRBV7-9 and TRBJ1-4; D unclear. This CDR3 is built from 12 residues. V was shortened by 9 bases and J by 3 bases, with 8 bases between the two germline ends. Germline V gives CDR1 SEHNR, CDR2 FQNEAQ (reference sequence). Written as DNA, the CDR3 is TGTGCCAGTCGTTCGGCTAATGAAAAACTGTTTTTT. It translates to CASRSANEKLFF.

The gene calls are TRBV6-1 and TRBJ1-1; D gene ambiguous. Germline values: CDR1 MNHNS, CDR2 SASEGT. Between the trimmed V and J ends, which lost 1 base and 7 bases, there was a span of 7 bases. The CDR3 spans 12 residues. CDR3 bases: TGTGCCAGCAGTGAAGGCTTATTTGAAGCTTTCTTT. It is translated as CASSEGLFEAFF.

The chain couples TRBV9 to TRBJ2-3; D gene ambiguous. The CDR3 is 13 amino acids. CDR1 is SGDLS and CDR2 is YYNGEE in the germline V gene. Trimming took off 0 bases at V and 6 bases at J, with 8 bases between the two ends. The CDR3 DNA reads as TGTGCCAGCAGCGTAGCTCTTTCCGATACGCAGTATTTT. The encoded protein is CASSVALSDTQYF.

V and J are TRBV18 and TRBJ1-4; perhaps TRBD1 as D (5 bases). The CDR3 length is 15 residues. V gave up 2 bases and J gave up 11 bases, with 18 bases separating them. Germline CDR1 KGHSH, CDR2 LQKENI. CDR3 DNA: TGTGCCAGCTCACCATCAGCGGGGACCTTAAGGAAACTGTTTTTT. Amino acids: CASSPSAGTLRKLFF.

This chain joins TRBV6-5 and TRBJ1-6; D is possibly TRBD1 (5 bases). CDR1 is MNHEY, CDR2 SVGAGI, per germline. The CDR3 loop spans 14 amino acids. The V end lost 2 bases, the J end lost 7 bases, and 9 bases lay between the germline ends. The CDR3 region is CASSYEGQNSPLHF. CDR3 nucleotide sequence: TGTGCCAGCAGTTACGAGGGGCAGAATTCACCCCTCCACTTT.

The chain links TRBV7-9 to TRBJ1-2; D is ambiguous. The length of the CDR3 is 13 residues. In germline, CDR1 is SEHNR, CDR2 FQNEAQ (reference sequence). Trimming took 5 bases from V and 4 from J, leaving 11 bases between them. CDR3 protein: CASSHPVSYGYTF. CDR3 bases: TGTGCCAGCAGCCATCCGGTGTCCTATGGCTACACCTTC.

This chain uses TRBV30 with TRBJ1-1; D ambiguous. Germline V gene sequence: CDR1 GTSNPN, CDR2 SVGIG (reference sequence). The CDR3 runs 9 residues. The V and J ends lost 7 bases and 7 bases respectively, with 7 bases between them. The CDR3 DNA sequence: TGTGCCTATGGAGGTGAAGCTTTCTTT. The encoded protein is CAYGGEAFF.

The chain employs TRBV11-2 and TRBJ2-3; D perhaps matches TRBD1 (6 bases). V lost 7 bases, J lost 5 bases, and 13 bases lay in between. The CDR3 totals 13 residues. Germline values: CDR1 SGHAT, CDR2 FQNNGV. In DNA, the CDR3 is TGTGCCAGCACTCGACAGGATAAAGATACGCAGTATTTT. The encoded protein is CASTRQDKDTQYF.

The V gene is TRBV27, the J gene TRBJ2-3; D may correspond to TRBD1 or TRBD2 (5 bases each). The CDR3 consists of 14 residues. V lost 1 base and J lost 2, with 7 bases in between. Per germline, CDR1 MNHEY and CDR2 SMNVEV (reference sequence). CDR3 residues: CASSLLGTTDTQYF. The CDR3 DNA sequence: TGTGCCAGCAGTTTATTGGGGACCACAGATACGCAGTATTTT.

The chain carries TRBV11-3 and TRBJ2-5; the D gene is possibly TRBD2 (6 bases). Germline assignment: CDR1 SGHNT and CDR2 YENEEA. V was pared by 4 bases and J by 4 bases, with 19 bases between. The CDR3 spans 16 residues. CDR3: CASSSGEGAGRETQYF. CDR3 DNA sequence: TGTGCCAGCAGCTCCGGAGAAGGCGCGGGGAGAGAGACCCAGTACTTC.

This chain links TRBV18 with TRBJ2-7, with D hard to call. This CDR3 is built from 13 residues. The V and J ends lost 2 bases and 5 bases respectively, with 10 bases between them. Germline V gene data show CDR1 as KGHSH and CDR2 as LQKENI. The CDR3 sequence is CASSPAASHEQYF. The CDR3 DNA reads TGTGCCAGCTCACCAGCAGCGTCCCACGAGCAGTACTTC.

V is TRBV7-8 and J is TRBJ2-5, with D tentatively TRBD1 or TRBD2 (5 bases each). Trimming left V 7 bases short and J 2 bases short, with 11 bases between. CDR3 length equals 13 residues. Germline CDR1 reads SGHVS; CDR2 reads FQNEAQ. The DNA of the CDR3 is TGTGCCAGCATCCCAGGGAGTCAAGAGACCCAGTACTTC. It codes for CASIPGSQETQYF.

J is TRBJ2-5 and V is TRBV5-8; D uncertain. V was pared by 2 bases and J by 6 bases, with 2 bases between. Germline CDR1 and CDR2: SGHTS and YDEGEE. The CDR3 consists of 10 residues. The CDR3 coding sequence is TGTGCCAGCAGCTTAAAGACCCAGTACTTC. Protein sequence: CASSLKTQYF.

The CDR3 here is CASMGTGGADTQYF. CDR3 DNA: TGCGCCAGCATGGGGACAGGGGGCGCGGATACGCAGTATTTT. The chain is built from TRBV5-1 and TRBJ2-3; 12 nucleotides line up with TRBD1. This CDR3 contains 14 residues. V gave up 6 bases and J gave up 6 bases; unmatched junction bases: 5. In germline, CDR1 is SGHRS, CDR2 YFSETQ.

The CDR3 reads CASSLGTGGQNNEQFF. Here the CDR3 DNA reads TGTGCCAGCAGCTTAGGGACTGGCGGACAAAACAATGAGCAGTTCTTC. This sequence joins TRBV7-9 and TRBJ2-1; D is perhaps TRBD1 or TRBD2 (5 bases each). Germline V gene sequence: CDR1 SEHNR, CDR2 FQNEAQ (reference sequence). CDR3 length equals 16 residues. V was trimmed by 1 base and J by 5 bases, leaving 15 bases between them.